This TCR beta chain was recovered during a study of T cell repertoires in aging, cancer and after chemotherapy. In the study overall: About 9 million TCR reads made up the full dataset.

Amplification of TCR beta used genomic DNA extracted from peripheral blood. The germline gives CDR1 MNHEY, CDR2 SVGAGI. Deletions cut 5 bases from V and 7 bases from J, with 17 bases between. This CDR3 has 14 amino acids. TRB rearrangements spanning V, D and J were amplified using mixed TRB-A/B primers. TCRdb reprocessed the multiplex PCR reads with MiXCR, giving one entry per CDR3 protein. The sample has about 12,000 distinct CDR3 sequences; roughly a quarter are singletons. In its sample, this clonotype ranks as medium-sized. This chain uses TRBV6-5 with TRBJ1-2; D possibly corresponds to TRBD1 (5 bases). The receptor's source is a human donor in good health. Sequencing was carried out using blood. CDR3 nucleotide sequence: TGTGCCAGCAGTGAAGCAGGGAACTACGTTGGCTACACCTTC. It yields the protein CASSEAGNYVGYTF.